The source of this TCR beta chain is a study of blood T cell repertoires in COVID-19. Study-level background: Both acute and convalescent COVID-19 samples were obtained from the United States, Italy and Spain. The analysed material was cDNA or gDNA that came from T cells, B-cell-depleted T cells, or PBMCs.

Per the authors' pipeline: The assay estimated nucleated cells by amplifying reference gene primers. The repertoire was sequenced with immunoSEQ multiplex PCR; TCRdb's copy has only in-frame clones and lacks some. Clone size and the V and J calls come from that table; the DNA yielded D and trimming. The table lists some 250,000 clones, 88% of them singletons. V lost 6 bases and J lost 7; bases outside the gene matches: 4. Germline lookup yields CDR1 DFQATT and CDR2 SNEGSKA (reference sequence). This CDR3 spans 11 amino acids. The TCR was taken from a woman aged 25 to 39 with acute or convalescent COVID-19. The sequenced material came from peripheral blood. This chain uses TRBV20-1 with TRBJ1-1; 8 nucleotides align to TRBD1. CDR3 sequence: CSAWDRLEAFF. The DNA of the CDR3 is TGCAGTGCCTGGGACAGGCTTGAAGCTTTCTTT.